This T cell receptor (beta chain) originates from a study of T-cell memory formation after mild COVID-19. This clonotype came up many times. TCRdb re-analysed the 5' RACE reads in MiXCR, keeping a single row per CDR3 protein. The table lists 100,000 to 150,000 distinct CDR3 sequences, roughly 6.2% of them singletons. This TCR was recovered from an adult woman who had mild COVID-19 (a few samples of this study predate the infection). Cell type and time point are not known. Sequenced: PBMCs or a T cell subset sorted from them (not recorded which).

In DNA form, the CDR3 reads TGTGCCATCAGGAAGACAGGGGGCTCTTTGAACACTGAAGCTTTCTTT. It is translated as CAIRKTGGSLNTEAFF. The chain is built from TRBV10-3 and TRBJ1-1; 10 bases are a match to TRBD1. V dropped 6 bases and J dropped 0; count of bases not matched to a gene: 7. CDR1 ENHRY and CDR2 SYGVKD come from the germline V gene. This CDR3 region has 16 residues.